The sequence of this T cell receptor (beta chain) was determined in a study of CD8 T cells in ankylosing spondylitis. Study-wide results and limits: Blood from ankylosing spondylitis patients appeared to carry a characteristic roughly eight-variant TCR beta motif. Relatively scarce in peripheral blood, disease-linked clones were CD8+. Earlier studies detected some motif variants in reactive arthritis synovial fluid and blood.

With respect to this clonotype: The antigen is undetermined.

Quantitative 5'-RACE was performed with molecular barcodes, and it yielded the TCR beta libraries. TCRdb re-called the 5' RACE reads through MiXCR, storing one row per CDR3 protein. The table records 220,000 or so distinct CDR3 sequences, about 17% of them present only once. The CDR3 runs to 15 residues. V was trimmed by 2 bases and J by 2 bases, leaving 12 bases between them. The germline gives CDR1 MNHEY, CDR2 SVGEGT. This clonotype was sampled from a male donor with ankylosing spondylitis. Sequencing used blood, either unsorted or a sorted T cell fraction (not recorded which). The chain is built from TRBV6-2 or TRBV6-3 and TRBJ1-1; D gene uncertain. The CDR3 DNA reads as TGTGCCAGCAGTTACCCAAGAACAGTAAACACTGAAGCTTTCTTT. It specifies CASSYPRTVNTEAFF.